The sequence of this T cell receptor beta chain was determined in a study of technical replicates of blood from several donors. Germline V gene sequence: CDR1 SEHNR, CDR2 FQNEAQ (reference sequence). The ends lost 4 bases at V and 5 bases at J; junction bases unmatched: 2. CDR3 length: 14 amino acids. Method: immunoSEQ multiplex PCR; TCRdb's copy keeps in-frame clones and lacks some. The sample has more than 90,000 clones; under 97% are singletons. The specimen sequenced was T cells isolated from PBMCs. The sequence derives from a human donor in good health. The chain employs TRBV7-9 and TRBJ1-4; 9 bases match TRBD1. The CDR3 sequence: CASSSGTGNEKLFF. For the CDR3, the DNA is TGTGCCAGCAGCTCCGGGACAGGGAATGAAAAACTGTTTTTT.